The present entry profiles one T cell receptor beta chain with its context. Antigen unknown. This entry is derived from a study of T cell responses to AZD1222 COVID-19 vaccine. About the study: Doses given second, at about 4 or about 12 weeks, were pooled.

Overall study findings and caveats: Increased Spike-specific TCR breadth and depth were observed after two AZD1222 doses. Across spike, vaccine-associated CD4 TCRs were found, dominant at 160-218 and 743-854. Among those given AZD1222, only five or six were seropositive at baseline.

TCRdb's table, derived via immunoSEQ multiplex PCR, lists solely in-frame clones and lacks some. The sample lists about 140,000 clones; approximately 91% were seen once. The origin of this receptor is an adult in good health. The sample here was peripheral blood, taken on day 0 of AZD1222 vaccination.

Written as DNA, the CDR3 is TGTGCCAGCAGCGTAGCGGGACACATGAACACTGAAGCTTTCTTT. Translation: CASSVAGHMNTEAFF. V is TRBV9 and J is TRBJ1-1, with a possible D match to TRBD1 (6 bases). V lost 0 bases, J lost 0 bases, and 9 bases lay in between. CDR1 and CDR2 (germline): SGDLS, YYNGEE. CDR3 length: 15 amino acids.